The rows below give T cell receptor beta chains drawn from one sample of a study of regulatory T cells in long-lasting Graves disease. One entry per CDR3 protein results from TCRdb running MiXCR on the multiplex PCR reads. The table includes about 560,000 distinct CDR3 sequences, about 16% detected once. A further study also used this sample, focusing on T cells in Graves' hyperthyroidism and ophthalmopathy.

The material was peripheral blood mononuclear cells (PBMCs), obtained at new diagnosis, from a patient treated with antithyroid drugs. Receptor source: a man aged 18 to 30 with Graves disease. Both conserved end residues are part of each CDR3. D genes are given only for firm matches. Clone size is not always given. Where it is, it says once, few, many or a class for expanded clones.

CDR3nt: TGTGCCAGCAGTAACCCGGACACCGGGGAGCTGTTTTTT
CDR3aa: CASSNPDTGELFF
d_gene: NA
j_gene: TRBJ2-2
v_gene: TRBV28
abundance: many

CDR3nt: TGTGCCAGCAGTCCGGTGGCGGGAGGGCGAGAGCAGTTCTTC
CDR3aa: CASSPVAGGREQFF
d_gene: TRBD2
j_gene: TRBJ2-1
v_gene: TRBV28
abundance: many

CDR3nt: TGCAGTGCTAGAGACCTTACAGGGGGTAGGACCGGGGAGCTGTTTTTT
CDR3aa: CSARDLTGGRTGELFF
d_gene: TRBD1
j_gene: TRBJ2-2
v_gene: TRBV20-1
abundance: NA

CDR3nt: TGTGCCTGGAGTGGTCCTGAGACCTACGAGCAGTACTTC
CDR3aa: CAWSGPETYEQYF
d_gene: NA
j_gene: TRBJ2-7
v_gene: TRBV30
abundance: many

CDR3nt: TGTGCCAGCACCAACCTGGACAGGGTGGGAGGCTACACCTTC
CDR3aa: CASTNLDRVGGYTF
d_gene: TRBD1
j_gene: TRBJ1-2
v_gene: TRBV28
abundance: many

CDR3nt: TGCGCCAGCAGCTCCCGGGACGGTGGAATGAACACTGAAGCTTTCTTT
CDR3aa: CASSSRDGGMNTEAFF
d_gene: NA
j_gene: TRBJ1-1
v_gene: TRBV5-1
abundance: many

CDR3nt: TGTGCCAGCAGTCCCGGCGCGGGGGTACCAAGGGCAGATACGCAGTATTTT
CDR3aa: CASSPGAGVPRADTQYF
d_gene: TRBD2
j_gene: TRBJ2-3
v_gene: TRBV6-1
abundance: few

CDR3nt: TGTGCCAGCAGTGCCGGGCCTTATGGCTACACCTTC
CDR3aa: CASSAGPYGYTF
d_gene: NA
j_gene: TRBJ1-2
v_gene: TRBV12-3/TRBV12-4
abundance: many

CDR3nt: TGTGCCAGCAGTTTAACATACCTAGGAGGGGAAAAACTGTTTTTT
CDR3aa: CASSLTYLGGEKLFF
d_gene: NA
j_gene: TRBJ1-4
v_gene: TRBV27
abundance: many

CDR3nt: TGTGCCAGCAGAGAGACAGGGATGGTAAGCAATCAGCCCCAGCATTTT
CDR3aa: CASRETGMVSNQPQHF
d_gene: TRBD1
j_gene: TRBJ1-5
v_gene: TRBV27
abundance: few

CDR3nt: TGTGCCAGTAGTACCCCGGGGTCGGCTACCCCGTTCTTC
CDR3aa: CASSTPGSATPFF
d_gene: NA
j_gene: TRBJ2-1
v_gene: TRBV19
abundance: few

CDR3nt: TGTGCCAGCAGCCGGGAGATTAGCAATCAGCCCCAGCATTTT
CDR3aa: CASSREISNQPQHF
d_gene: NA
j_gene: TRBJ1-5
v_gene: TRBV27
abundance: many

CDR3nt: TGTGCCAGCAGTGTATACGGGACGCCACCGACGGATGAGCAGTTCTTC
CDR3aa: CASSVYGTPPTDEQFF
d_gene: NA
j_gene: TRBJ2-1
v_gene: TRBV6-1
abundance: few

CDR3nt: TGCGCCAGCAGCCAGGGGGACTACAGGGCGGTGGGGTTGAGATCGAACACTGAAGCTTTCTTT
CDR3aa: CASSQGDYRAVGLRSNTEAFF
d_gene: NA
j_gene: TRBJ1-1
v_gene: TRBV4-1
abundance: few

CDR3nt: TGTGCCAGCAGCGTAAGCGGGAGTGCTTGGGATGAGCAGTTCTTC
CDR3aa: CASSVSGSAWDEQFF
d_gene: TRBD2
j_gene: TRBJ2-1
v_gene: TRBV9
abundance: NA

CDR3nt: TGTGCCAGCAGCTTATTGAGCGGGAGCCGCACAGATACGCAGTATTTT
CDR3aa: CASSLLSGSRTDTQYF
d_gene: TRBD2
j_gene: TRBJ2-3
v_gene: TRBV7-3
abundance: NA

CDR3nt: TGCGCCAGCAGCTTGAGCGGGAGTATTGAGCAGTTCTTC
CDR3aa: CASSLSGSIEQFF
d_gene: TRBD2
j_gene: TRBJ2-1
v_gene: TRBV5-1
abundance: many

CDR3nt: TGCAGTGCTCTCCCTTGGGACAGGGAGACCGAGCAGTACTTC
CDR3aa: CSALPWDRETEQYF
d_gene: TRBD1
j_gene: TRBJ2-7
v_gene: TRBV20-1
abundance: NA

CDR3nt: TGCAGTGCTAGATGGACTAGCGGGAGTAATGAGCAGCTCTTC
CDR3aa: CSARWTSGSNEQLF
d_gene: TRBD2
j_gene: TRBJ2-1
v_gene: TRBV20-1
abundance: NA

CDR3nt: TGTGCCAGCAGTGCCCCGGGTAGGGGACGGGGCTACACCTTC
CDR3aa: CASSAPGRGRGYTF
d_gene: NA
j_gene: TRBJ1-2
v_gene: TRBV12-3/TRBV12-4
abundance: many

CDR3nt: TGTGCCAGCAGCTCGGCGGGAGTTACCTACAATGAGCAGTTCTTC
CDR3aa: CASSSAGVTYNEQFF
d_gene: TRBD2
j_gene: TRBJ2-1
v_gene: TRBV7-2
abundance: NA

CDR3nt: TGTGCCAGCAGTCGAAGACTAGCGGGAGGGAGGGAGACCCAGTACTTC
CDR3aa: CASSRRLAGGRETQYF
d_gene: TRBD2
j_gene: TRBJ2-5
v_gene: TRBV27
abundance: NA

CDR3nt: TGTGCCAGCAGCCACGGGGGACAGGGGAGCAATCAGCCCCAGCATTTT
CDR3aa: CASSHGGQGSNQPQHF
d_gene: TRBD1
j_gene: TRBJ1-5
v_gene: TRBV6-1
abundance: many

CDR3nt: TGCGCCAGCAGCCCCGGGCCGGCTAGGGCTAATGAAAAACTGTTTTTT
CDR3aa: CASSPGPARANEKLFF
d_gene: NA
j_gene: TRBJ1-4
v_gene: TRBV4-1
abundance: few

CDR3nt: TGTGCCAGTGCCGGGGGCGTCCACCCCTCCTACAATGAGCAGTTCTTC
CDR3aa: CASAGGVHPSYNEQFF
d_gene: NA
j_gene: TRBJ2-1
v_gene: TRBV6-2/TRBV6-3
abundance: few

CDR3nt: TGCAGTGCTAGAGATCTTACCGGGGACGGCACAGATACGCAGTATTTT
CDR3aa: CSARDLTGDGTDTQYF
d_gene: NA
j_gene: TRBJ2-3
v_gene: TRBV20-1
abundance: many

CDR3nt: TGTGCCAGCAGCTTAGTTCCACTAAGCTCCTACGAGCAGTACTTC
CDR3aa: CASSLVPLSSYEQYF
d_gene: NA
j_gene: TRBJ2-7
v_gene: TRBV11-2
abundance: many

CDR3nt: TGTGCCAGTAGTCCAGGACCGACCTCCTACGAGCAGTACTTC
CDR3aa: CASSPGPTSYEQYF
d_gene: NA
j_gene: TRBJ2-7
v_gene: TRBV19
abundance: NA

CDR3nt: TGCGCCAGCAGCAGAGGGACTAGCGGGGATGAAGAGACCCAGTACTTC
CDR3aa: CASSRGTSGDEETQYF
d_gene: TRBD2
j_gene: TRBJ2-5
v_gene: TRBV5-1
abundance: NA

CDR3nt: TGTGCCAGCAGTTGGACTTTCGGGGGGCAGCCCCAGCATTTT
CDR3aa: CASSWTFGGQPQHF
d_gene: NA
j_gene: TRBJ1-5
v_gene: TRBV28
abundance: many

CDR3nt: TGCAGCGTTGATTACGGAGACACCGGGGAGCTGTTTTTT
CDR3aa: CSVDYGDTGELFF
d_gene: NA
j_gene: TRBJ2-2
v_gene: TRBV29-1
abundance: few

CDR3nt: TGTGCCAGCAGCCCCTTGCCCGGGAGGGCCGGGACCGGGGAGCTGTTTTTT
CDR3aa: CASSPLPGRAGTGELFF
d_gene: TRBD2
j_gene: TRBJ2-2
v_gene: TRBV11-3
abundance: few

CDR3nt: TGCAGTGCTAGAGATCATCGGGGGAGTTGGTACGAGCAGTACTTC
CDR3aa: CSARDHRGSWYEQYF
d_gene: NA
j_gene: TRBJ2-7
v_gene: TRBV20-1
abundance: many

CDR3nt: TGTGCCTGGGGGATCGACAGGGGCACTGAAGCTTTCTTT
CDR3aa: CAWGIDRGTEAFF
d_gene: TRBD1
j_gene: TRBJ1-1
v_gene: TRBV30
abundance: many

CDR3nt: TGTGCCTGGAGTCCGGGGAGGGACAGGAATGAAAAACTGTTTTTT
CDR3aa: CAWSPGRDRNEKLFF
d_gene: TRBD1
j_gene: TRBJ1-4
v_gene: TRBV30
abundance: many

CDR3nt: TGTGCCAGCAGGACAGGGAAGGGATCACCCCTCCACTTT
CDR3aa: CASRTGKGSPLHF
d_gene: TRBD1
j_gene: TRBJ1-6
v_gene: TRBV2
abundance: many

CDR3nt: TGCGCCAGCAGCCAACAGGGACAAGAGACCCAGTACTTC
CDR3aa: CASSQQGQETQYF
d_gene: NA
j_gene: TRBJ2-5
v_gene: TRBV5-1
abundance: few

CDR3nt: TGTGCCAGCAGCACCGCGGGGGGGGCTAAGTACAATGAGCAGTTCTTC
CDR3aa: CASSTAGGAKYNEQFF
d_gene: TRBD2
j_gene: TRBJ2-1
v_gene: TRBV12-3/TRBV12-4
abundance: many

CDR3nt: TGTGCCAGCAGCTCGGGTCGGTTTGGGGCGCGCGGCTACACCTTC
CDR3aa: CASSSGRFGARGYTF
d_gene: NA
j_gene: TRBJ1-2
v_gene: TRBV5-4
abundance: NA

CDR3nt: TGTGCCATCAGTACGACAGGGGGGCCCTATGGCTACACCTTC
CDR3aa: CAISTTGGPYGYTF
d_gene: TRBD1
j_gene: TRBJ1-2
v_gene: TRBV10-3
abundance: NA

CDR3nt: TGTGCCAGCAGCCCCTACCGTGAAAAACTGTTTTTT
CDR3aa: CASSPYREKLFF
d_gene: NA
j_gene: TRBJ1-4
v_gene: TRBV11-2
abundance: few

CDR3nt: TGCGCCGGACGGACGATGAACACTGAAGCTTTCTTT
CDR3aa: CAGRTMNTEAFF
d_gene: NA
j_gene: TRBJ1-1
v_gene: TRBV28
abundance: few

CDR3nt: TGCAGTGCTGTTGCCCCCCGGACTTCCTACCAAGAGACCCAGTACTTC
CDR3aa: CSAVAPRTSYQETQYF
d_gene: NA
j_gene: TRBJ2-5
v_gene: TRBV20-1
abundance: many

CDR3nt: TGCGCCAGCAGCACGACCGGGGGGGGGGGCTACACCTTC
CDR3aa: CASSTTGGGGYTF
d_gene: NA
j_gene: TRBJ1-2
v_gene: TRBV5-1
abundance: NA

CDR3nt: TGTGCCAGCAGCGTAGAGGCGGGAGCGTCCTACGAGCAGTACTTC
CDR3aa: CASSVEAGASYEQYF
d_gene: TRBD2
j_gene: TRBJ2-7
v_gene: TRBV9
abundance: NA

CDR3nt: TGTGCCAGCAGCGTAGGAGGGGATGGCTACACCTTC
CDR3aa: CASSVGGDGYTF
d_gene: NA
j_gene: TRBJ1-2
v_gene: TRBV9
abundance: many

CDR3nt: TGTGCCAGCAATCCAGCGGGAGGGCCGGTTTCCGAGCAGTACTTC
CDR3aa: CASNPAGGPVSEQYF
d_gene: TRBD2
j_gene: TRBJ2-7
v_gene: TRBV6-1
abundance: many

CDR3nt: TGTGCCAGCAGCCTCCGGGACTGGCTATCCTACAATGAGCAGTTCTTC
CDR3aa: CASSLRDWLSYNEQFF
d_gene: NA
j_gene: TRBJ2-1
v_gene: TRBV28
abundance: many

CDR3nt: TGTGCCAGCAGCTTAGAGGTCTGGGGGAATGAAGCTTTCTTT
CDR3aa: CASSLEVWGNEAFF
d_gene: NA
j_gene: TRBJ1-1
v_gene: TRBV7-6
abundance: NA

CDR3nt: TGTGCCAGCTCACCACCTTCGGAGACCCAGTACTTC
CDR3aa: CASSPPSETQYF
d_gene: NA
j_gene: TRBJ2-5
v_gene: TRBV18
abundance: many

CDR3nt: TGTGCCAGCTCGGACGTGAGCTCCTACGAGCAGTACTTC
CDR3aa: CASSDVSSYEQYF
d_gene: NA
j_gene: TRBJ2-7
v_gene: TRBV5-6
abundance: many

CDR3nt: TGTGCCAGCACCCAGAGGGGGTTCTCTGGAAACACCATATATTTT
CDR3aa: CASTQRGFSGNTIYF
d_gene: NA
j_gene: TRBJ1-3
v_gene: TRBV2
abundance: few